The clone carrying this T cell receptor (beta chain) is categorized as medium-sized. Its antigen is still unknown. The CDR3 has 14 residues. The V end was cut by 3 bases, the J end by 3 bases, with 13 bases between. Germline V gene sequence: CDR1 SGDLS, CDR2 YYNGEE. PCR used 60 Vbeta primers and 13 Jbeta primers. Assay used: immunoSEQ multiplex PCR; TCRdb lists only in-frame clones, some missing. Of roughly 100,000 clones in the sample, 83% were seen once. This specimen belongs to a study of cytomegalovirus exposure and HLA in healthy donors. The study, taken as a whole, reports: Later analysis showed most CMV-associated TCR beta chains appearing HLA-restricted. Available immune exposure information was restricted to CMV serostatus only.

The TCR originated in a man aged 35 to 55 in good health and CMV-seronegative. The genes are TRBV9 and TRBJ2-7; possibly TRBD1 for D (6 bases). The sample taken for sequencing was PBMCs. In nucleotides, the CDR3 is TGTGCCAGCAGCGGAGGGGGTATTGGCTACGAGCAGTACTTC. It yields the protein CASSGGGIGYEQYF.